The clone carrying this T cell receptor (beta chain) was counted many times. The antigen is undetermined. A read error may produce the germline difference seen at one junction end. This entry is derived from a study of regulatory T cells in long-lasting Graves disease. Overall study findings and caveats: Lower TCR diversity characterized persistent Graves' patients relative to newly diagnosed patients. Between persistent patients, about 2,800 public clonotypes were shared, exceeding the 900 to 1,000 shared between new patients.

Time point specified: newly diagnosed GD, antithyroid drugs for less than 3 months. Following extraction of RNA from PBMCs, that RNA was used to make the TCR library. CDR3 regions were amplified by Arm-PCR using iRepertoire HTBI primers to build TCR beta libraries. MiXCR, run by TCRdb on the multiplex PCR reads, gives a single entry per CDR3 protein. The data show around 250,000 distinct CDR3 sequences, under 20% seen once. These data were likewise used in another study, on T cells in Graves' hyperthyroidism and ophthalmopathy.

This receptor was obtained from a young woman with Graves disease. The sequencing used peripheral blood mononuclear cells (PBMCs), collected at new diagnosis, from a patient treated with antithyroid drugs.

The CDR3 region is CASSLGLTLDSQYF. CDR3 bases: TGCGCCAGCAGCTTGGGACTAACCCTAGATTCGCAGTATTTT. The chain couples TRBV5-1 to TRBJ2-3; tentative D call: TRBD2 (5 bases). Germline CDR1 is SGHRS and CDR2 is YFSETQ. The CDR3 consists of 14 residues.